This T cell receptor (beta chain) was identified in a study of T cell responses to AZD1222 COVID-19 vaccine. Study-wide results and caveats: Of spike-specific TCRs, nearly half reportedly target regions left unmutated in variants. Donors skewed white British and female; clonal diversity was possibly underestimated. At baseline, seropositivity was found in only 6 or 7 AZD1222 recipients.

Only in-frame clones appear in the TCRdb table, and some are missing; sequencing was by immunoSEQ multiplex PCR. The sample contains over 150,000 clones, roughly 91% of which appear only once. Concerning this clone: No antigen is known for it.

The germline V gene has CDR1 MNHEY and CDR2 SMNVEV (reference sequence). V was cut by 2 bases and J by 5 bases, with 13 bases left in between. The CDR3 is made up of 14 amino acids. The V call is TRBV27, the J call TRBJ2-7; no firm D call. This TCR was recovered from an adult who received the MenACWY meningococcal vaccine as a control. Sequenced here: peripheral blood, sampled 28 days after the second dose of the MenACWY control vaccine. The CDR3 here is CASSLGADIDEQYF. In DNA, the CDR3 is TGTGCCAGCAGTTTAGGCGCGGATATCGACGAGCAGTACTTC.